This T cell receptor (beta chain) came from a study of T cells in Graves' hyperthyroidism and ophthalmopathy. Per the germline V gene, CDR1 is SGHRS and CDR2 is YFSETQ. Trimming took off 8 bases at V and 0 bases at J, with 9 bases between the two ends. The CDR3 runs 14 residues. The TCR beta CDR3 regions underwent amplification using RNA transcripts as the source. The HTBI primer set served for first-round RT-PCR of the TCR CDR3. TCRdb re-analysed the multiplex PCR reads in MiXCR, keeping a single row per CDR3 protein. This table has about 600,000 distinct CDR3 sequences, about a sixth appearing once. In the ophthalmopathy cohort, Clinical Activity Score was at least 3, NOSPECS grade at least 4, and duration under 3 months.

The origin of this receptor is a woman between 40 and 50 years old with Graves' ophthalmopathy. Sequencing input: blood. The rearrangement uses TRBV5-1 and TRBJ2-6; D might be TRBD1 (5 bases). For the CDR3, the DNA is TGCGCCAGTCAGGGTGCCTCTGGGGCCAACGTCCTGACTTTC. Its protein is CASQGASGANVLTF.